Below are 15 T cell receptor beta chains sequenced from a single sample in a study of blood T cells in healthy people across ages. The authors ran a second PCR of roughly 6 to 12 cycles using a sample-barcoded 5' primer and a J-beta primer mix. TCRdb re-called the 5' RACE reads through MiXCR, storing one row per CDR3 protein. The repertoire holds 780,000 or so distinct CDR3 sequences, more than 20% seen once, with under 4.5% in the top ten. These records were also assigned to another study, of T cells of mothers and their children.

The sample consisted of blood. These receptors all stem from a boy aged 5 to 17 in good health.

There are a few counts of this clonotype. The chain uses TRBV20-1 and TRBJ2-4; 10 nucleotides match TRBD2. The germline V gene has CDR1 DFQATT and CDR2 SNEGSKA (reference sequence). This CDR3 has 17 residues. V shed 0 bases, J shed 4 bases, and the junction held 9 bases outside the gene matches. The CDR3 coding sequence is TGCAGTGCTAGAGACGATGAAGAGCGGGGGGGGAAAAACATTCAGTACTTC. Translating it yields CSARDDEERGGKNIQYF.

This clonotype has just a few counts. A junction boundary mismatches the germline segment, possibly from a read error. The chain has TRBV18 and TRBJ1-4; D remains unclear. CDR3 size: 17 residues. From germline, CDR1 is KGHSH and CDR2 LQKENI. The CDR3 sequence: CASSPLYLGATNEKLFF. CDR3 nucleotide sequence: TGCGCCAGCTCACCACTGTACCTGGGTGCAACTAATGAAAAACTGTTTTTT.

This clonotype was observed a few times. The chain is built from TRBV4-1 and TRBJ1-6; 7 nucleotides match TRBD1. The ends lost 2 bases at V and 7 bases at J; junction bases unmatched: 2. The length of the CDR3 is 14 residues. Germline V gene sequence: CDR1 MGHRA, CDR2 YSYEKL. CDR3 amino acids: CASSQRDSNSPLHF. The CDR3 DNA reads TGCGCCAGCAGCCAACGGGACAGCAATTCACCCCTCCACTTT.

The CDR3 DNA follows: TGTGCCAGCAGTCCCCGATTGGGGGGAACCGGGGAGCTGTTTTTT. Protein: CASSPRLGGTGELFF. The chain carries TRBV6-6 and TRBJ2-2, with a weak D call TRBD2 (6 bases). Germline values: CDR1 MNHNY, CDR2 SVGAGI (reference sequence). Trimming took off 5 bases at V and 5 bases at J, with 15 bases between the two ends. This CDR3 is built from 15 residues.

The chain employs TRBV28 and TRBJ2-2, with TRBD1 as a possible D gene (5 bases). Trimming pared 7 bases from V and 6 bases from J, leaving 18 bases between. Germline loops: CDR1 MDHEN, CDR2 SYDVKM. There are 15 residues in the CDR3. This chain's CDR3 is CASIPSRAWAGELFF. CDR3 in DNA: TGTGCCAGCATACCTTCCAGGGCATGGGCCGGGGAGCTGTTTTTT.

The rearrangement uses TRBV9 and TRBJ1-1; TRBD1 might be the D (5 bases). Trimming took off 0 bases at V and 3 bases at J, with 9 bases between the two ends. The CDR3 is 14 residues long. Looked up from germline, CDR1 is SGDLS and CDR2 is YYNGEE. The chain's CDR3 is CASSVDLGDTEAFF. CDR3 DNA: TGTGCCAGCAGCGTAGATCTAGGGGACACTGAAGCTTTCTTT. Full variable domain (outside the CDR3, taken from reference TRBV9 and TRBJ1-1): DSGVTQTPKHLITATGQRVTLRCSPRSGDLSVYWYQQSLDQGLQFLIQYYNGEERAKGNILERFSAQQFPDLHSELNLSSLELGDSALYFCASSVDLGDTEAFFGQGTRLTVV.

This clonotype was seen only a few times. V usage is TRBV6-2 or TRBV6-3 and J usage is TRBJ2-1; no clear D. The assigned J gene may be wrong: the sequence end matches TRBJ2-5 better. Germline assignment: CDR1 MNHEY and CDR2 SVGEGT. This CDR3 contains 13 residues. In DNA, the CDR3 is TGTGCCAGCAGTAGAGTCATCTCGGAGACCCAGTACTTC. It yields the protein CASSRVISETQYF.

V gene TRBV20-1 combines with J gene TRBJ2-7, with D perhaps matching TRBD2 (6 bases). This CDR3 comprises 14 residues. Germline CDR1 reads DFQATT; CDR2 reads SNEGSKA (reference sequence). Trimming took 6 bases from V and 0 from J, leaving 15 bases between them. CDR3 bases: TGCAGTGCCATTATTAGCGGCCGCTCCTACGAGCAGTACTTC. Protein: CSAIISGRSYEQYF.

This chain links TRBV6-1 with TRBJ2-1; 11 bases map to TRBD2. The germline V gene encodes CDR1 MNHNS and CDR2 SASEGT. The CDR3 is made up of 16 amino acids. After removal of 6 bases from V and 6 bases from J, the junction contained 10 bases not matched to a gene. The CDR3 DNA reads as TGTGCCAGCAGCCCCGACCGGCTAGCGGGAGGCAATGAGCAGTTCTTC. Protein product: CASSPDRLAGGNEQFF.

CDR3 amino acids: CASSQVGVAYEQYF. The CDR3 coding sequence is TGTGCCAGCAGCCAAGTGGGGGTGGCCTACGAGCAGTACTTC. The V and J genes are TRBV3-1 and TRBJ2-7, with D perhaps given as TRBD1 or TRBD2 (5 bases each). Between the trimmed V and J ends, which lost 1 base and 2 bases, there was a span of 9 bases. CDR1 and CDR2 (germline): LGHDT, YNNKEL (reference sequence). The CDR3 is made up of 14 amino acids.

This clonotype has only one observation. This chain links TRBV18 with TRBJ2-1, with 10 bases identical to TRBD2. Germline V CDR1 and CDR2: KGHSH, LQKENI. Germline trimming cut 3 bases from V and 9 bases from J; bases unmatched to any gene: 14. The CDR3 consists of 17 residues. CDR3 DNA sequence: TGTGCCAGCTCACCCAGACTAGCGGGTCCCTCTTGGGGTGAGCAGTTCTTC. The encoded protein is CASSPRLAGPSWGEQFF.

This clonotype was recorded a few times. The rearrangement uses TRBV5-6 and TRBJ1-1; a weak D match, TRBD1 (6 bases). Germline CDR1 reads SGHDT; CDR2 reads YYEEEE. This CDR3 has 14 residues. V was pared by 3 bases and J by 3 bases, with 12 bases between. CDR3 sequence: CASSWGRGDTEAFF. CDR3 DNA: TGTGCCAGCAGCTGGGGCAGGGGTGACACTGAAGCTTTCTTT.

This clonotype has just a few counts. The chain employs TRBV20-1 and TRBJ2-7, with a tentative D call TRBD2 (6 bases). CDR1 and CDR2 from the germline V gene are DFQATT and SNEGSKA (reference sequence). Trimming removed 6 bases at V and 0 bases at J, with 18 bases between. This CDR3 spans 15 amino acids. The CDR3 loop is CSAPVFRDSSYEQYF. The CDR3 nucleotides are TGCAGTGCCCCTGTATTCCGGGACTCCTCCTACGAGCAGTACTTC.

The chain uses TRBV19 and TRBJ1-1; 8 positions agree with TRBD1. The germline CDR1 and CDR2 sequences are LNHDA and SQIVND (reference sequence). The V gene end was trimmed by 4 bases and the J gene end by 1 base; junction bases not matched to a gene: 8. CDR3 length: 16 amino acids. In DNA, the CDR3 is TGTGCCAGTAGTACAGCAGGGGGCACAGGGAACACTGAAGCTTTCTTT. It codes for CASSTAGGTGNTEAFF.

The chain joins TRBV7-3 to TRBJ2-2; D not resolved. Per germline, CDR1 SGHTA and CDR2 FQGTGA. The CDR3 has 14 residues. V dropped 5 bases and J dropped 7 bases, with 14 bases sitting between them. The CDR3 is CASSPFGSNGELFF. The CDR3 DNA reads TGTGCCAGCAGCCCATTCGGGTCGAACGGGGAGCTGTTTTTT. The whole variable domain, remainder taken from reference TRBV7-3 and TRBJ2-2, is GAGVSQTPSNKVTEKGKYVELRCDPISGHTALYWYRQSLGQGPEFLIYFQGTGAADDSGLPNDRFFAVRPEGSVSTLKIQRTERGDSAVYLCASSPFGSNGELFFGEGSRLTVL.